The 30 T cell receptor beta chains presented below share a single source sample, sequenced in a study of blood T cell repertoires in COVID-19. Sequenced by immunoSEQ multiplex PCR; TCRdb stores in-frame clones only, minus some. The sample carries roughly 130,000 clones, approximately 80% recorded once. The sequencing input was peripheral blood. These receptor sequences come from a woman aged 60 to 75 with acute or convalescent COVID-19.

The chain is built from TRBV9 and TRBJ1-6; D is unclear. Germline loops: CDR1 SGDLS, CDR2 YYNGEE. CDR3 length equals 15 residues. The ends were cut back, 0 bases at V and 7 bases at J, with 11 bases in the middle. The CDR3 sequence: CASSVGGESNSPLHF. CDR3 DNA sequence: TGTGCCAGCAGCGTAGGAGGAGAGAGCAATTCACCCCTCCACTTT.

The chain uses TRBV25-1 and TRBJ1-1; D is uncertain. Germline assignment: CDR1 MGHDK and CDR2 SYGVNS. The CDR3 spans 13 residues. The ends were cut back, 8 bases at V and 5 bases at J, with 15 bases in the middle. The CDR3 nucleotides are TGTGCCAGCCGGAGATCCTCCGGGACTGAAGCTTTCTTT. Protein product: CASRRSSGTEAFF.

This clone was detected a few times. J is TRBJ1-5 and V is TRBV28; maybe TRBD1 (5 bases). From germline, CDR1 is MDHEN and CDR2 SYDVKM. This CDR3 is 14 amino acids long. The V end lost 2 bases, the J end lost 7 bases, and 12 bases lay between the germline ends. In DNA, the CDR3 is TGTGCCAGCAGTTTAGGAGGGGCGCTCCAGCCCCAGCATTTT. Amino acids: CASSLGGALQPQHF.

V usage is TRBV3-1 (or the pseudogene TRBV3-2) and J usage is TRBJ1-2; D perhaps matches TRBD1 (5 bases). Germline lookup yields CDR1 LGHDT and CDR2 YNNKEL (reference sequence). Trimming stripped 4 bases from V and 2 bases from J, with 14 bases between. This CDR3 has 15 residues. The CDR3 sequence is CASSPLTVPNYGYTF. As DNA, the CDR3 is TGTGCCAGCAGCCCATTGACAGTTCCCAACTATGGCTACACCTTC.

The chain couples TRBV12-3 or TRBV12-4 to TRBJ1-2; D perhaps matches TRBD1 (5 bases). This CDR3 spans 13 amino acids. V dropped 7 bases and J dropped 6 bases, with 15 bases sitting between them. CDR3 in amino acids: CASTRTYVNGYTF. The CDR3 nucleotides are TGTGCCAGCACCCGGACATACGTTAATGGCTACACCTTC.

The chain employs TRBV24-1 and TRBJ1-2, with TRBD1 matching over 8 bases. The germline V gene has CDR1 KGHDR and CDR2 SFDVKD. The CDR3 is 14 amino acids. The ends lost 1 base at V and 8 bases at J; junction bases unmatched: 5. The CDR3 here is CATSDLRTGKGYTF. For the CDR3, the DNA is TGTGCCACCAGTGATTTAAGGACAGGGAAGGGCTACACCTTC.

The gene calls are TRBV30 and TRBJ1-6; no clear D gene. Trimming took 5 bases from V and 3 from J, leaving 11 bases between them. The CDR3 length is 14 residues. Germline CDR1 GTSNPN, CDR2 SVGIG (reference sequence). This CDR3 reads CAWEEVHYNSPLHF. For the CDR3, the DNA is TGTGCCTGGGAGGAGGTTCACTATAATTCACCCCTCCACTTT.

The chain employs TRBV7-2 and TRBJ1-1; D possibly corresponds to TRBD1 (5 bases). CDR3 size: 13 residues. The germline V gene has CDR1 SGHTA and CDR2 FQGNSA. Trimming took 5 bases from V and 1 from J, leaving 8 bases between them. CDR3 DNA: TGTGCCAGCAGCCGACAGCAGAACACTGAAGCTTTCTTT. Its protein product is CASSRQQNTEAFF.

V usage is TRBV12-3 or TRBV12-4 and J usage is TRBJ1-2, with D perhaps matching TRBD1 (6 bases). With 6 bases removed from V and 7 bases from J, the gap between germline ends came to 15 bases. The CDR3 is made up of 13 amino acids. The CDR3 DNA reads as TGTGCCAGCAGACCGGGGGGGCCAGGTGGCTACACCTTC. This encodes CASRPGGPGGYTF.

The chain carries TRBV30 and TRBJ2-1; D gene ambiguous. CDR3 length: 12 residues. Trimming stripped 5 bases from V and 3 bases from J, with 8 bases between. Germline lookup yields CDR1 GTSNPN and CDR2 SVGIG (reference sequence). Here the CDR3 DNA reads TGTGCCTGGTCACAGATCTACAATGAGCAGTTCTTC. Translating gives CAWSQIYNEQFF.

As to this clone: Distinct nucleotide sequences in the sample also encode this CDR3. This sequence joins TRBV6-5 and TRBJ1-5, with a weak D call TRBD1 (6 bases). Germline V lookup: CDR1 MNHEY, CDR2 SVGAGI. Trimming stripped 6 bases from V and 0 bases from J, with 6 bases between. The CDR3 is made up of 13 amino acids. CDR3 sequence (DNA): TGTGCCAGCAGACAGGGTAGCAATCAGCCCCAGCATTTT. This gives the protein CASRQGSNQPQHF.

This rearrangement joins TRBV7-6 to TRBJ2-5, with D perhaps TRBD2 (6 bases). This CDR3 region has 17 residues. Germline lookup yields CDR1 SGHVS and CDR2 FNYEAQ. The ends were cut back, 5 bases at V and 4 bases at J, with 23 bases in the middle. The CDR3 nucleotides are TGTGCCAGCAGCCCGCGGGCGGGTGCGGGGTCGCGAGAGACCCAGTACTTC. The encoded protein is CASSPRAGAGSRETQYF.

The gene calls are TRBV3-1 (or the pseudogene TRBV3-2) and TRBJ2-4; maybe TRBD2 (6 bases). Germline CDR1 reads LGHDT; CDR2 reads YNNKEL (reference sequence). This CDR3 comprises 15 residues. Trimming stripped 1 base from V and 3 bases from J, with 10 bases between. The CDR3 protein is CASSQGAGNKNIQYF. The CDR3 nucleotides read TGTGCCAGCAGCCAAGGTGCGGGAAACAAAAACATTCAGTACTTC.

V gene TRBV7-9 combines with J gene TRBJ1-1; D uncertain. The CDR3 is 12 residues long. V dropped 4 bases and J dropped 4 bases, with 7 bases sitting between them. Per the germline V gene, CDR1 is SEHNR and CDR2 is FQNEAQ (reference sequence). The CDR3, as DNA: TGTGCCAGCAGCTCCCCGAGCACTGAAGCTTTCTTT. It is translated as CASSSPSTEAFF.

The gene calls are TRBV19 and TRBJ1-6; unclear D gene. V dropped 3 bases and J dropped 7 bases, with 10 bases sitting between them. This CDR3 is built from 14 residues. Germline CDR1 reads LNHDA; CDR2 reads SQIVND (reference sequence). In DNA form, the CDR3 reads TGTGCCAGTAGTATCGAGGTTTGGAATTCACCCCTCCACTTT. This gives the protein CASSIEVWNSPLHF.

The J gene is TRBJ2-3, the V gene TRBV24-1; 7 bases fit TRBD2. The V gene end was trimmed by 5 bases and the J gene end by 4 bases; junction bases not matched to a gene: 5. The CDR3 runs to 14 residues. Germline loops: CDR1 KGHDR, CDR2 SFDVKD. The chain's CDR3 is CATSVAGAPDTQYF. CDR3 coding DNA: TGTGCCACCAGTGTAGCGGGTGCGCCAGATACGCAGTATTTT.

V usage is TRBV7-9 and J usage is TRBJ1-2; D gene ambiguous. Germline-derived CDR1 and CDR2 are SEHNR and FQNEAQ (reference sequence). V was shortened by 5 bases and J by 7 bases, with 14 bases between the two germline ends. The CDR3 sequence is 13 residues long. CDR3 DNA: TGTGCCAGCAGCCCTGGAGATGCGGCTGGCTACACCTTC. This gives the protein CASSPGDAAGYTF.

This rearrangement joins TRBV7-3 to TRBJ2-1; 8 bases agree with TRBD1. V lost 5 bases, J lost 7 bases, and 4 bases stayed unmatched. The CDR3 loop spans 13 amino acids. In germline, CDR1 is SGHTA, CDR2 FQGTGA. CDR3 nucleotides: TGTGCCAGCAGCCCGAGGACAGGGAATGAGCAGTTCTTC. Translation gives CASSPRTGNEQFF.

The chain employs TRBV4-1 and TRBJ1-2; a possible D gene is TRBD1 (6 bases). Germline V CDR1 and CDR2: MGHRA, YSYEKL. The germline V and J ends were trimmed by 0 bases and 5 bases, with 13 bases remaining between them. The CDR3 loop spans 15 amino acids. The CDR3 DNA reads TGCGCCAGCAGCCAAGACAGGGGCCCGGGGTATGGCTACACCTTC. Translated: CASSQDRGPGYGYTF.

CDR3 in DNA: TGTGCCAGCAGCCTGGGACAGCCCGGCGGGCAGAGTGAAAAACTGTTTTTT. Its translation is CASSLGQPGGQSEKLFF. The V call is TRBV7-9, the J call TRBJ1-4, with 7 positions matching TRBD1. Germline V lookup: CDR1 SEHNR, CDR2 FQNEAQ (reference sequence). J lost 7 bases, V lost 5 bases, and 16 bases had no gene match. This CDR3 is built from 17 residues.

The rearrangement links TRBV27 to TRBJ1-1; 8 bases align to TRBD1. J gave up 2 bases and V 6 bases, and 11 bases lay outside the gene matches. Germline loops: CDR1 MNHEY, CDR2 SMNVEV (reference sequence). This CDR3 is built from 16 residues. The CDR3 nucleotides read TGTGCCAGCAGACAACTTGCAGGGGGCGGAAACACTGAAGCTTTCTTT. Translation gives CASRQLAGGGNTEAFF.

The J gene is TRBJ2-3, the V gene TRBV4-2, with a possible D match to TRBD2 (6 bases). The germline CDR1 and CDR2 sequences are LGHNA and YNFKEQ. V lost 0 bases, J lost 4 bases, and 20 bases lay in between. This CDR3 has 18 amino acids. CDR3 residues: CASSQDQAAGTESDTQYF. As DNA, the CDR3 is TGTGCCAGCAGCCAAGATCAGGCCGCGGGGACTGAATCAGATACGCAGTATTTT.

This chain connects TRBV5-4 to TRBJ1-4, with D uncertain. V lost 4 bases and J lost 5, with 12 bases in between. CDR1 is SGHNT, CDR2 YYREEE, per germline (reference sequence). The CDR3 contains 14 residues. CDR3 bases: TGTGCCAGCAGCCCAGGAGGATGGAATGAAAAACTGTTTTTT. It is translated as CASSPGGWNEKLFF.

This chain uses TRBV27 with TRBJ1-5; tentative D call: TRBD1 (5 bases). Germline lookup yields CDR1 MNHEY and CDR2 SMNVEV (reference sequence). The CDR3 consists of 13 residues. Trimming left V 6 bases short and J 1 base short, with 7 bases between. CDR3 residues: CASSRASNQPQHF. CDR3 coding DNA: TGTGCCAGCAGCAGGGCAAGCAATCAGCCCCAGCATTTT.

CDR3 nucleotide sequence: TGTGCCACCAGTGCCCCTAGCGGGGGGAGGAGTAGGGAGACCCAGTACTTC. Protein: CATSAPSGGRSRETQYF. The genes are TRBV24-1 and TRBJ2-5, with 11 bases lining up with TRBD2. CDR3 size: 17 residues. Losses at the gene ends were 5 bases for V and 5 bases for J; bases not matched to a gene: 12. Germline assignment: CDR1 KGHDR and CDR2 SFDVKD.

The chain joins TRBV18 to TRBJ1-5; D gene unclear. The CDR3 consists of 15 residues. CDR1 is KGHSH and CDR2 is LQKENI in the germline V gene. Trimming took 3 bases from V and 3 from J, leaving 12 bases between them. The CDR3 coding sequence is TGTGCCAGCTCACCTCGCAGAGGAAACAATCAGCCCCAGCATTTT. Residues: CASSPRRGNNQPQHF.

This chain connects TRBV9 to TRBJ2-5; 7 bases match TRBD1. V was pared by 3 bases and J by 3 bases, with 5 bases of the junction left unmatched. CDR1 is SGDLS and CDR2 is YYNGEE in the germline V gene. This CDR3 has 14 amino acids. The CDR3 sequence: CASSAQTGEETQYF. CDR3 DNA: TGTGCCAGCAGCGCACAAACAGGGGAAGAGACCCAGTACTTC.

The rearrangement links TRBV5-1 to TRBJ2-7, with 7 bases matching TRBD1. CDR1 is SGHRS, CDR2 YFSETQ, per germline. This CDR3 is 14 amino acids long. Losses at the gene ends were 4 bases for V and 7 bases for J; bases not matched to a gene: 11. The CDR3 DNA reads TGCGCCAGCAGCGACGGGACAGTCCCTAGGGAGCAGTACTTC. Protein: CASSDGTVPREQYF. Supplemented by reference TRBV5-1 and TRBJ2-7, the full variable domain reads KAGVTQTPRYLIKTRGQQVTLSCSPISGHRSVSWYQQTPGQGLQFLFEYFSETQRNKGNFPGRFSGRQFSNSRSEMNVSTLELGDSALYLCASSDGTVPREQYFGPGTRLTVT.

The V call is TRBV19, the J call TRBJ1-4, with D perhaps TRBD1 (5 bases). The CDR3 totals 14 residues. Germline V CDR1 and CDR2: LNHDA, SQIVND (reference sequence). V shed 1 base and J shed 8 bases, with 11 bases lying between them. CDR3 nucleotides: TGTGCCAGTAGTATAGGTCAGGGTAAAGAAAAACTGTTTTTT. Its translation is CASSIGQGKEKLFF.

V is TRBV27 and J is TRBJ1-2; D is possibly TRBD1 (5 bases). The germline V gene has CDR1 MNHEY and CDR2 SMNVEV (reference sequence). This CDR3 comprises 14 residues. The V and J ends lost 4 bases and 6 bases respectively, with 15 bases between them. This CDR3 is CASSSVGAGHGYTF. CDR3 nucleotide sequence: TGTGCCAGCAGTTCGGTTGGGGCAGGGCATGGCTACACCTTC.